These T cell receptor beta chains were read from a single sample in a study of blood T cell repertoires in COVID-19. Here immunoSEQ multiplex PCR was the method, and the copy in TCRdb shows in-frame clones only, minus some. This table holds 400,000 to 550,000 clones, around nine tenths found once. What was sequenced was peripheral blood. The receptors stem from a woman in her 30s with acute or convalescent COVID-19. The CDR3 runs from the conserved cysteine through the conserved F or W. The order of the fields is J gene, D gene, V gene, clone size, CDR3 DNA, CDR3 protein. D genes are given only for firm matches. Some rows have no size entry. The others give once, few or many, or a class for an expanded clone.

>TRBJ2-1|TRBD1|TRBV29-1|-
TGCAGCGTCTGGACAGGGACAGGTGAGCAGTTCTTC
CSVWTGTGEQFF
>TRBJ2-1|TRBD1|TRBV15|-
TGTGCCACCAGCCCCTCCGGCAGGGGGCGCCGAAATGAGCAGTTCTTC
CATSPSGRGRRNEQFF
>TRBJ2-3|-|TRBV2|-
TGTGCCAGCAGTGGGCTCTTATATGATACGCAGTATTTT
CASSGLLYDTQYF
>TRBJ2-3|-|TRBV6-5|-
TGTGCCAGCAGTTACCTTTCCACCCGGTCAGATACGCAGTATTTT
CASSYLSTRSDTQYF
>TRBJ2-1|-|TRBV12-3/TRBV12-4|-
TGTGCCAGCAGTTTGGGGGGAATAAGTGAGCAGTTCTTC
CASSLGGISEQFF
>TRBJ1-4|-|TRBV30|-
TGTGCCTGGAGTGTACGGGGGGTAACGAATGAAAAACTGTTTTTT
CAWSVRGVTNEKLFF
>TRBJ2-3|-|TRBV5-1|few
TGCGCCAGCAGCTGGAGGGACGCGGATACGCAGTATTTT
CASSWRDADTQYF
>TRBJ2-3|TRBD2|TRBV6-6|-
TGTGCCAGCAGTTACTCTGCGGGGGGTGAAACGCAGTATTTT
CASSYSAGGETQYF
>TRBJ1-1|-|TRBV12-3/TRBV12-4|-
TGTGCCAGCAGTTTCTTGTCCGGTCGGGGAACTTTCTTT
CASSFLSGRGTFF
>TRBJ1-2|-|TRBV25-1|-
TGTGCCCCCCACCGACCTAGTGCGACGCCCCAAGATGGCTACACCTTC
CAPHRPSATPQDGYTF
>TRBJ1-1|-|TRBV20-1|-
TGCAGTGCTAGTTATAGGGGGAACGCTGAAGCTTTCTTT
CSASYRGNAEAFF
>TRBJ1-3|TRBD1|TRBV5-1|-
TGCGCCAGCCAAATGACAGGGGGGTCTGGAAACACCATATATTTT
CASQMTGGSGNTIYF
>TRBJ2-1|TRBD1|TRBV7-3|-
TGTGCCAGCAGCGAACTCGGACAGGACAATGAGCAGTTCTTC
CASSELGQDNEQFF
>TRBJ1-1|-|TRBV5-6|-
TGTGCCAGCAGCTTGGGACACTCGAACACTGAAGCTTTCTTT
CASSLGHSNTEAFF
>TRBJ1-3|TRBD1|TRBV11-2|-
TGTGCCAGCAGCTTAGAGGGACAGAAAGGAAACACCATATATTTT
CASSLEGQKGNTIYF
>TRBJ2-2|TRBD1|TRBV4-1|-
TGCGCCAGCAGCCAAGATCCCGACAGGGGGGCCACCGGGGAGCTGTTTTTT
CASSQDPDRGATGELFF
>TRBJ2-1|-|TRBV24-1|-
TGTGCCACCAGTGATTTCGGGTACAATGAGCAGTTCTTC
CATSDFGYNEQFF
>TRBJ2-1|-|TRBV6-2/TRBV6-3|-
TGTGCCAGCAGTTACCCTTCAACGACAGGGAGGAATGAGCAGTTCTTC
CASSYPSTTGRNEQFF
>TRBJ1-6|-|TRBV5-4|few
TGTGCCAGCAGCTTGGACAGGGCTTCACCCCTCCACTTT
CASSLDRASPLHF
>TRBJ1-5|-|TRBV6-1|-
TGTGCCAGCAGTGAAGCGACGATTGGGGGGTTTCAGCCCCAGCATTTT
CASSEATIGGFQPQHF
>TRBJ1-5|TRBD1|TRBV2|-
TGTGCCAGCAGTGTGGACAGGCGGAATAATCAGCCCCAGCATTTT
CASSVDRRNNQPQHF
>TRBJ2-5|-|TRBV9|-
TGTGCCAGCAGCGTTGGACTCCCCGCCGAGACCCAGTACTTC
CASSVGLPAETQYF
>TRBJ2-5|TRBD2|TRBV28|-
TGTGCCAGCAGTATTAGCGGGGGGCCTCAAGAGACCCAGTACTTC
CASSISGGPQETQYF
>TRBJ1-2|-|TRBV28|-
TGTGCCAGCAGTTCCCCCGAGGCAAAAGGGGACTATGGCTACACCTTC
CASSSPEAKGDYGYTF
>TRBJ2-5|-|TRBV2|-
TGTGCCAGCGGGATTCAGGGTGAGACCCAGTACTTC
CASGIQGETQYF
>TRBJ1-2|-|TRBV11-2|-
TGTGCCAGCAGCACTGGTAGTGGTAACTATGGCTACACCTTC
CASSTGSGNYGYTF
>TRBJ1-5|TRBD1|TRBV28|-
TGTGCCAGCAGTTTACGGGACAGCCTTCGGCCCCAGCATTTT
CASSLRDSLRPQHF
>TRBJ2-7|-|TRBV2|few
TGTGCCAGCAGTGAACGGGGGGCCCCGGGGTACGAGCAGTACTTC
CASSERGAPGYEQYF
>TRBJ1-2|-|TRBV28|once
TGTGCCAGCAGGCCGCCGGGAGCCCCCTATGGCTACACCTTC
CASRPPGAPYGYTF
>TRBJ2-3|-|TRBV27|-
TGTGCCAGCGGGCCGGGGGGCGCAGATACGCAGTATTTT
CASGPGGADTQYF
>TRBJ2-1|-|TRBV10-2|-
TGCGCCAGCGAGATAGCAGACTACAATGAGCAGTTCTTC
CASEIADYNEQFF
>TRBJ1-2|-|TRBV4-1|-
TGCGCCAGCAGCCAAGATCCCACAGGGAACTATGGCTACACCTTC
CASSQDPTGNYGYTF
>TRBJ1-2|TRBD1|TRBV29-1|-
TGCAGCTCCGGGACAGGGGATGGCTACACCTTC
CSSGTGDGYTF
>TRBJ2-3|-|TRBV13|-
TGTGCCAGCAGCTTAAGGGGCTTCGGAGTTTTCAGCACAGATACGCAGTATTTT
CASSLRGFGVFSTDTQYF
>TRBJ2-6|-|TRBV2|-
TGTGCCAGCAGTGCGGTCACTGGGGCCAACGTCCTGACTTTC
CASSAVTGANVLTF
>TRBJ1-5|TRBD1|TRBV5-6|once
TGTGCCAGCAGCTCTGGGACAGGGGGAAGTCAGCCCCAGCATTTT
CASSSGTGGSQPQHF
>TRBJ1-2|-|TRBV9|-
TGTGCCAGCAGCGTAGCAGTGGGAGGTTCTGGTGGCTACACCTTC
CASSVAVGGSGGYTF
>TRBJ2-2|TRBD2|TRBV30|-
TGTGCCTGGACACTAGCGGGGGCCCCGAACACCGGGGAGCTGTTTTTT
CAWTLAGAPNTGELFF
>TRBJ2-2|-|TRBV5-1|-
TGCGCCAGCAGCTTGGCGGACACCGGGGAGCTGTTTTTT
CASSLADTGELFF
>TRBJ2-1|TRBD2|TRBV11-3|few
TGTGCCAGCAGTTCAAGGACTAGTACTTGGGATGAGCAGTTCTTC
CASSSRTSTWDEQFF
>TRBJ2-7|-|TRBV6-5|-
TGTGCCAGCAGTTCCCAGGACAACTACGAGCAGTACTTC
CASSSQDNYEQYF
>TRBJ1-1|-|TRBV27|once
TGTGCCAGCAGTTATTCGCGTAACACTGAAGCTTTCTTT
CASSYSRNTEAFF
>TRBJ1-5|TRBD1|TRBV4-1|once
TGCGCCAGCCGACAGGGCCCCTACTCCAATCAGCCCCAGCATTTT
CASRQGPYSNQPQHF
>TRBJ2-2|-|TRBV2|once
TGTGCCAGCAGTGAACAGGGCAACACCGGGGAGCTGTTTTTT
CASSEQGNTGELFF
>TRBJ2-7|-|TRBV21-1|-
TGTGCCAGCAGCGGATTAGACAGGGTGGGCGAGCAGTACTTC
CASSGLDRVGEQYF
>TRBJ2-5|TRBD1|TRBV9|-
TGTGCCAGCAGCCCCGGACAGGTAGAGACCCAGTACTTC
CASSPGQVETQYF
>TRBJ1-1|TRBD1|TRBV29-1|-
TGCAGCGTTGTGACAGGGGGATTGGGTGAAGCTTTCTTT
CSVVTGGLGEAFF